The 17 T cell receptor beta chains below come from one sample, sequenced in a study of identical twins. TCRdb redid the calling of the 5' RACE reads with MiXCR, one entry per CDR3 protein. This table holds about 690,000 distinct CDR3 sequences, roughly 6% found once. Sequencing was done on a sample of naive T cells sorted from blood. These receptor sequences come from a man in his late teens or twenties in good health.

This clonotype has more than one count but fewer than ten. The chain uses TRBV7-7 and TRBJ2-1; a weak D match, TRBD2 (5 bases). V gave up 2 bases and J gave up 5 bases, with 16 bases separating them. Germline V lookup: CDR1 SSHAT, CDR2 FNYEAQ (reference sequence). CDR3 length: 16 amino acids. The CDR3 region is CASSLNVGARNNEQFF. The DNA of the CDR3 is TGTGCCAGCAGCTTAAATGTGGGAGCAAGGAACAATGAGCAGTTCTTC. Based on the CDR3 plus reference TRBV7-7 and TRBJ2-1, the full variable domain is GAGVSQSPRYKVTKRGQDVTLRCDPISSHATLYWYQQALGQGPEFLTYFNYEAQPDKSGLPSDRFSAERPEGSISTLTIQRTEQRDSAMYRCASSLNVGARNNEQFFGPGTRLTVL.

This clonotype was detected ten times or more. The chain has TRBV5-1 and TRBJ2-4, with D possibly matching TRBD2 (6 bases). Germline CDR1 SGHRS, CDR2 YFSETQ. Trimming pared 4 bases from V and 14 bases from J, leaving 22 bases between. The CDR3 consists of 14 residues. CDR3 amino acids: CASSPGSKPDSEYF. In DNA, the CDR3 is TGCGCCAGCAGCCCCGGGAGCAAGCCTGACAGCGAGTACTTC.

The chain has TRBV15 and TRBJ2-7, with 16 bases lining up with TRBD2. After removal of 2 bases from V and 4 bases from J, the junction contained 5 bases not matched to a gene. Germline V gives CDR1 LNHNV, CDR2 YYDKDF (reference sequence). The CDR3 covers 17 residues. The CDR3 here is CATSRRSGLAGGYEQYF. CDR3 sequence (DNA): TGTGCCACCAGCAGAAGATCGGGACTAGCGGGAGGGTACGAGCAGTACTTC.

This clonotype has more than one count but fewer than ten. The chain carries TRBV11-1 and TRBJ2-1, with D possibly matching TRBD2 (6 bases). CDR3 size: 18 residues. V was shortened by 5 bases and J by 4 bases, with 24 bases between the two germline ends. Germline CDR1 reads SGHAT; CDR2 reads FQDESV (reference sequence). The CDR3 protein is CASSPLAASAGIYNEQFF. The CDR3 nucleotides are TGTGCCAGCAGCCCCTTAGCGGCGTCGGCGGGTATATACAATGAGCAGTTCTTC.

This clonotype has at least ten counts. This chain joins TRBV5-1 and TRBJ1-4, with unresolved D. Trimming left V 0 bases short and J 7 bases short, with 10 bases between. CDR1 SGHRS and CDR2 YFSETQ come from the germline V gene. The CDR3 consists of 14 residues. CDR3 sequence reads: CASSLVLASEKLFF. The CDR3 DNA sequence: TGCGCCAGCAGCTTGGTACTGGCGAGTGAAAAACTGTTTTTT.

The chain couples TRBV7-6 to TRBJ2-1; TRBD2 matches 7 bases. J lost 10 bases, V lost 2 bases, and 8 bases had no gene match. Germline V gene sequence: CDR1 SGHVS, CDR2 FNYEAQ. The CDR3 extends over 14 amino acids. The CDR3 protein is CASSLSLAGWEQFF. The CDR3 nucleotides are TGTGCCAGCAGCTTAAGCTTAGCGGGTTGGGAGCAGTTCTTC.

This clonotype was observed many times. The chain has TRBV12-3 or TRBV12-4 and TRBJ2-1; tentatively, D is TRBD1 (6 bases). V lost 6 bases and J lost 8, with 23 bases in between. This CDR3 has 16 residues. The CDR3 spells CASSGRGTWGLHEQFF. The CDR3 DNA reads TGTGCCAGCAGCGGCCGAGGGACATGGGGCCTTCATGAGCAGTTCTTC.

This clonotype was picked up many times. The CDR3 DNA is TGTGCCAGCAGTGCTTTTGGTGGTTTCGGGGACCTGAACACTGAAGCTTTCTTT. Amino acids: CASSAFGGFGDLNTEAFF. This chain joins TRBV6-1 and TRBJ1-1, with a tentative D call TRBD1 (5 bases). Trimming left V 4 bases short and J 0 bases short, with 21 bases between. Per germline, CDR1 MNHNS and CDR2 SASEGT. The CDR3 runs to 18 residues.

At least ten counts were recorded for this clonotype. This chain uses TRBV5-1 with TRBJ2-1; D not resolved. The CDR3 loop spans 11 amino acids. V was clipped by 6 bases and J by 7 bases, with 8 bases between them. Germline CDR1 SGHRS, CDR2 YFSETQ. In DNA, the CDR3 is TGCGCCAGCATGTATGAAAATGAGCAGTTCTTC. This translates into CASMYENEQFF.

This clonotype appeared a few times. The CDR3 region has the DNA TGTGCCAGCAGCCCAAGTAGGGGACCCACCACCGGGGAGCTGTTTTTT. Amino acid sequence: CASSPSRGPTTGELFF. The rearrangement uses TRBV7-2 and TRBJ2-2; D could derive from TRBD1 or TRBD2 (5 bases each). Germline-derived CDR1 and CDR2 are SGHTA and FQGNSA. V was shortened by 5 bases and J by 4 bases, with 17 bases between the two germline ends. The CDR3 sequence is 16 residues long.

This chain joins TRBV19 and TRBJ2-4; TRBD1 matches 9 bases. The CDR3 covers 13 residues. Germline V gene data show CDR1 as LNHDA and CDR2 as SQIVND (reference sequence). The trim removed 6 bases at V and 6 bases at J, leaving 3 bases unmatched. The CDR3 DNA sequence: TGTGCCAGTAGACAGGGGGCTTCAAACATTCAGTACTTC. It yields the protein CASRQGASNIQYF.

Remarks on this clonotype: This may arise from a read error, as a much more abundant clone is one base away. V gene TRBV12-3 or TRBV12-4 combines with J gene TRBJ1-4; a possible D gene is TRBD1 (5 bases). The CDR3 sequence is 15 residues long. CDR3 nucleotides: TGTGCCAGCAGTTTAGCGGCAGGACAAGGTGAAAAACCGTTTTTT. It encodes CASSLAAGQGEKPFF.

This clonotype was seen ten or more times. V usage is TRBV20-1 and J usage is TRBJ2-1, with 9 bases aligning to TRBD2. CDR1 and CDR2 from the germline V gene are DFQATT and SNEGSKA (reference sequence). With 6 bases clipped from V and 4 bases from J, the junction kept 10 bases outside the gene matches. The CDR3 spans 15 residues. This chain's CDR3 is CSARHTSGQYNEQFF. As DNA, the CDR3 is TGCAGTGCCAGACATACTAGCGGGCAATACAATGAGCAGTTCTTC.

The sample holds many counts of this clonotype. The chain employs TRBV5-1 and TRBJ2-1; TRBD2 matches at 8 bases. The CDR3 contains 17 residues. Germline CDR1 and CDR2: SGHRS and YFSETQ. V lost 3 bases and J lost 2; bases outside the gene matches: 10. DNA of the CDR3: TGCGCCAGCAGCTCCGACGGACTAGCCGTTACCTACAATGAGCAGTTCTTC. It translates to CASSSDGLAVTYNEQFF.

The V call is TRBV15, the J call TRBJ2-2; a possible D gene is TRBD2 (6 bases). CDR3 length: 15 amino acids. Germline CDR1 is LNHNV and CDR2 is YYDKDF (reference sequence). V was pared by 1 base and J by 6 bases, with 12 bases between. The CDR3 protein is CATSRGGTQAGELFF. The CDR3 DNA reads TGTGCCACCAGCAGAGGGGGGACTCAGGCCGGGGAGCTGTTTTTT.

In its sample, this clonotype was seen many times. V and J are TRBV5-1 and TRBJ1-4, with D uncertain. The CDR3 covers 14 residues. V was cut by 4 bases and J by 8 bases, with 15 bases left in between. CDR1 and CDR2 (germline): SGHRS, YFSETQ. CDR3 region: CASSPGLEREKLFF. The CDR3 DNA follows: TGCGCCAGCAGCCCCGGCTTGGAGAGGGAAAAACTGTTTTTT.

This clonotype was counted a few times. The rearrangement links TRBV7-9 to TRBJ2-7; 7 bases agree with TRBD1. J gave up 0 bases and V 8 bases, and 4 bases lay outside the gene matches. The CDR3 loop spans 13 amino acids. Germline CDR1 and CDR2: SEHNR and FQNEAQ (reference sequence). CDR3 DNA sequence: TGTGCCAGCGGACAGGAAAGCTCCTACGAGCAGTACGTC. It is translated as CASGQESSYEQYV.